This is a list of T cell receptor beta chains from one sample in a study of T cell responses to AZD1222 COVID-19 vaccine. Clones were read by immunoSEQ multiplex PCR, and TCRdb kept only the in-frame ones, dropping some. The sample has hundreds of thousands of clones, approximately 94% seen once; the top ten hold over 0.95%. The material was peripheral blood, obtained on day 0 of MenACWY control vaccination. Source of these receptors: an adult in good health. CDR3s include the opening cysteine and the closing phenylalanine or tryptophan.

CDR3	V	length	J
CASSLGSGLFF	TRBV7-2	11	TRBJ2-1
CASSFQEVGYTF	TRBV12-3/TRBV12-4	12	TRBJ1-2
CASSQTGSNSPLHF	TRBV4-3	14	TRBJ1-6
CAWTQVSAEAFF	TRBV30	12	TRBJ1-1
CASSQTATRGKLFF	TRBV3-1/TRBV3-2	14	TRBJ1-4
CASSLVGQPVNEKLFF	TRBV28	16	TRBJ1-4
CASSQSSYNSPLHF	TRBV18	14	TRBJ1-6
CASSPLGGTEAFF	TRBV18	13	TRBJ1-1
CASGGASYNSPLHF	TRBV6-5	14	TRBJ1-6
CASKRDGNSGNTIYF	TRBV10-2	15	TRBJ1-3
CASSLGDRGYGYTF	TRBV7-3	14	TRBJ1-2
CASSGTSASNQPQHF	TRBV7-9	15	TRBJ1-5
CASSNGRGQGKLFF	TRBV6-5	14	TRBJ1-4
CASSDLQGASQPQHF	TRBV2	15	TRBJ1-5
CASSPRVLGQGAFYGYTF	TRBV5-1	18	TRBJ1-2
CASSPGTGDHNEQFF	TRBV7-2	15	TRBJ2-1
CASSRRSNQPQHF	TRBV19	13	TRBJ1-5
CASSSGQGYGYTF	TRBV12-3/TRBV12-4	13	TRBJ1-2
CASSLARGAAINQPQHF	TRBV7-8	17	TRBJ1-5
CSGRGGAGEQFF	TRBV29-1	12	TRBJ2-1
CASSLRLRASGGSDTQYF	TRBV11-2	18	TRBJ2-3
CASSLDGTGGDYGYTF	TRBV7-6	16	TRBJ1-2
CAWSRPAGRLNTIYF	TRBV30	15	TRBJ1-3
CASSLAGVQETQYF	TRBV5-1	14	TRBJ2-5
CASSRTAANTEAFF	TRBV7-9	14	TRBJ1-1
CARTSGQPYGYTF	TRBV2	13	TRBJ1-2
CASNPGPINQPQHF	TRBV6-5	14	TRBJ1-5
CASSIGGRSEQYF	TRBV19	13	TRBJ2-7
CAWSESWAGFSYNEQFF	TRBV30	17	TRBJ2-1
CASSTTHKDTQYF	TRBV19	13	TRBJ2-3
CASSLGQVTGELFF	TRBV7-9	14	TRBJ2-2
CASSPGTAYGYTF	TRBV7-9	13	TRBJ1-2
CASIHGGGKGGYTF	TRBV6-6	14	TRBJ1-2
CAHEPCYEQYF	TRBV5-1	11	TRBJ2-7
CASTPSGDRASGYTF	TRBV6-6	15	TRBJ1-2
CASSSLDSKSGNTIYF	TRBV5-6	16	TRBJ1-3
CASSLIGTAYGYTF	TRBV28	14	TRBJ1-2
CASRALSSGNTIYF	TRBV27	14	TRBJ1-3
CASRYRGKNNQPQHF	TRBV6-4	15	TRBJ1-5
CASQYYRGSEAFF	TRBV27	13	TRBJ1-1
CASSLGTGLYEQYF	TRBV5-1	14	TRBJ2-7
CATSRDLSLSSEKLFF	TRBV15	16	TRBJ1-4
CASSSQGSPNQPQHF	TRBV7-2	15	TRBJ1-5
CASSLGGGAFYNEQFF	TRBV5-1	16	TRBJ2-1